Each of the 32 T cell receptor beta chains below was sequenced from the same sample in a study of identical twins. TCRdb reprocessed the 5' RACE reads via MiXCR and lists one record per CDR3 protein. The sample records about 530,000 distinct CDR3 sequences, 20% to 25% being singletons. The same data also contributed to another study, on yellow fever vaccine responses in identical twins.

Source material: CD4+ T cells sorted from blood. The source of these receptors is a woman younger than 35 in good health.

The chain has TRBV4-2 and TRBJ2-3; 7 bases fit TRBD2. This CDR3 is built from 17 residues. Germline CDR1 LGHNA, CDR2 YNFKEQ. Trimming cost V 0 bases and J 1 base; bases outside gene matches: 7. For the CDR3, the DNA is TGTGCCAGCAGCCAAGAAGGGAGTGCGGGGGGCACAGATACGCAGTATTTT. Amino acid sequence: CASSQEGSAGGTDTQYF.

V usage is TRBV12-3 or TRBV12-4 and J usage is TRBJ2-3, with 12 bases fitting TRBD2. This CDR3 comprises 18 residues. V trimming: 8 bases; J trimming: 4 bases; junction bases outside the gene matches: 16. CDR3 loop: CASCSLGRTSGGPDTQYF. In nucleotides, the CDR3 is TGTGCCAGCTGCTCCCTGGGCCGCACTAGCGGGGGGCCAGATACGCAGTATTTT.

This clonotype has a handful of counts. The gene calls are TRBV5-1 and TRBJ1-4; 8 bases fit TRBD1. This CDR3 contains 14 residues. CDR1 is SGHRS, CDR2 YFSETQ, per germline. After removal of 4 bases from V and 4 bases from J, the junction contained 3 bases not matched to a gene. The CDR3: CASSRGQGNEKLFF. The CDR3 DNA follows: TGCGCCAGCAGCCGAGGACAGGGTAATGAAAAACTGTTTTTT.

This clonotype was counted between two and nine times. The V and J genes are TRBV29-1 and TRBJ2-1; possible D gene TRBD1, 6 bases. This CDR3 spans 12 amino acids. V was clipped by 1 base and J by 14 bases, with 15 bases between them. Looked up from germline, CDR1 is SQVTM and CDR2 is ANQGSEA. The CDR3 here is CSVEVGGRAEFF. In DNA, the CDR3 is TGCAGCGTTGAAGTTGGGGGCAGAGCTGAGTTCTTC.

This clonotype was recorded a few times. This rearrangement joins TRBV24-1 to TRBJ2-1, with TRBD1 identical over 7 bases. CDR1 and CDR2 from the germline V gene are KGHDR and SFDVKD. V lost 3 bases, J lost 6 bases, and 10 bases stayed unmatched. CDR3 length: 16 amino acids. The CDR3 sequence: CATSDLQGESRNEQFF. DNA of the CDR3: TGTGCCACCAGTGATCTCCAGGGGGAAAGCCGCAATGAGCAGTTCTTC.

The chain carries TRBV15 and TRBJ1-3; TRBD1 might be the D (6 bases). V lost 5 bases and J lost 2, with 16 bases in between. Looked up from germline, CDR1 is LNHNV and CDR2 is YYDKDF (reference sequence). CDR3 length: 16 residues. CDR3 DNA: TGTGCCACCAGCGTCTTGGGGGGGCTCACTGGAAACACCATATATTTT. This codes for CATSVLGGLTGNTIYF.

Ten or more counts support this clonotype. DNA for the CDR3: TGTGCCAGCACAAACTCCTACAATGAGCAGTTCTTC. It specifies CASTNSYNEQFF. The chain links TRBV6-6 to TRBJ2-1; D remains unclear. The CDR3 totals 12 residues. With 7 bases removed from V and 0 bases from J, the gap between germline ends came to 4 bases. The V gene's germline CDR1 is MNHNY and CDR2 SVGAGI (reference sequence).

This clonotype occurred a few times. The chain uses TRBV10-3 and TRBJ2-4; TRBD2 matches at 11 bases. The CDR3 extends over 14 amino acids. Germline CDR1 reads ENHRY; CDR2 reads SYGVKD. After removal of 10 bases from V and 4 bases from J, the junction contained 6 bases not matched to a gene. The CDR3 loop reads CATLAGEEKNIQYF. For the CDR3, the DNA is TGTGCCACACTAGCGGGGGAGGAAAAAAACATTCAGTACTTC.

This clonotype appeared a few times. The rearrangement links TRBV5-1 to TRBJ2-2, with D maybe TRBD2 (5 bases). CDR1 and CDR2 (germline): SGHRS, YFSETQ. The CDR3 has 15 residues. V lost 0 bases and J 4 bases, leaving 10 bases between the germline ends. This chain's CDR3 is CASSLVGASTGELFF. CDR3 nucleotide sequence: TGCGCCAGCAGCTTGGTGGGAGCTTCCACCGGGGAGCTGTTTTTT.

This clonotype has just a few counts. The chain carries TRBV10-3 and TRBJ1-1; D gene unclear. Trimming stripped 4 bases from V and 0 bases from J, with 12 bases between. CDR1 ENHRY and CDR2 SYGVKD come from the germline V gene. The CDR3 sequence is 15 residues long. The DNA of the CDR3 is TGTGCCATCAGTGGAGAACAAAGGATGAACACTGAAGCTTTCTTT. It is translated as CAISGEQRMNTEAFF.

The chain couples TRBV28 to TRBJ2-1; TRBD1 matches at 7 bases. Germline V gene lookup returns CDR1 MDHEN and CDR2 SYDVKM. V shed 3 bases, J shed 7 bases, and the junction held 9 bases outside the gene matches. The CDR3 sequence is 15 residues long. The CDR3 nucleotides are TGTGCCAGCAGTTTCGACAGGGTCCGAGGGAATGAGCAGTTCTTC. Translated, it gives CASSFDRVRGNEQFF.

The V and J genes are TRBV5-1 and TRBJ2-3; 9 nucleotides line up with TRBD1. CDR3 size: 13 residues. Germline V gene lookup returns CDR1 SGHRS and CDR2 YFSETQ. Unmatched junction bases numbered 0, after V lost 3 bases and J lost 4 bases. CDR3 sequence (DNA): TGCGCCAGCAGCTGGGACAGGGCAGATACGCAGTATTTT. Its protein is CASSWDRADTQYF.

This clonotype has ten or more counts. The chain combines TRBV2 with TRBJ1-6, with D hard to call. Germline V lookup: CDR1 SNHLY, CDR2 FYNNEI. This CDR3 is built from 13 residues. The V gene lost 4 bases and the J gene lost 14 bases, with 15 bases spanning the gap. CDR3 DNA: TGTGCCAGCAGTGCTTTGGATCTATTCACCCTCCACTTT. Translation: CASSALDLFTLHF.

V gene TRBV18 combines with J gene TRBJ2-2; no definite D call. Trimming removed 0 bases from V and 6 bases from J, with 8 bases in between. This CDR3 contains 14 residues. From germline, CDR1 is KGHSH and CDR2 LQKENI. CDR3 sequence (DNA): TGTGCCAGCTCACCACCTCGGTTTCCCGGGGAGCTGTTTTTT. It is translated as CASSPPRFPGELFF.

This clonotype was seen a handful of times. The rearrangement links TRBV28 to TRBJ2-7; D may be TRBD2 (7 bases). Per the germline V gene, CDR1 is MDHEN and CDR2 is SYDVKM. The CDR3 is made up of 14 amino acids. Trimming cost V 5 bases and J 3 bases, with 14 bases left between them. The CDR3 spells CASSGEGVHYEQYF. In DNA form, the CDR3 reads TGTGCCAGCAGTGGGGAGGGGGTACACTACGAGCAGTACTTC.

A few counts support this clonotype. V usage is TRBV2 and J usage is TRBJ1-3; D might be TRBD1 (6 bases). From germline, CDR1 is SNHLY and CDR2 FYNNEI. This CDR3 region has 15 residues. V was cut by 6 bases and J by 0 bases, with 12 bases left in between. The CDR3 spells CASRRQAYSGNTIYF. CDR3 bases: TGTGCCAGCAGGCGACAGGCCTACTCTGGAAACACCATATATTTT.

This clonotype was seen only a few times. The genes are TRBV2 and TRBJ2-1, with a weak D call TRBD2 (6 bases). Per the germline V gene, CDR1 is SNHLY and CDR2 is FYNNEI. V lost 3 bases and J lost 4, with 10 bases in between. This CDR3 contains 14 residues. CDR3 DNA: TGTGCCAGCAGTGATCGGGAGAGTTACAATGAGCAGTTCTTC. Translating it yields CASSDRESYNEQFF.

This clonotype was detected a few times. Written as DNA, the CDR3 is TGCGCCAGCAGTGACATGGACAGGAACAATCAGCCCCAGCATTTT. Translating gives CASSDMDRNNQPQHF. V is TRBV10-2 and J is TRBJ1-5; 7 nucleotides align to TRBD1. Trimming at V came to 3 bases and at J to 3 bases, leaving 5 bases not matched to a gene. Germline V lookup: CDR1 WSHSY, CDR2 SAAADI. The length of the CDR3 is 15 residues.

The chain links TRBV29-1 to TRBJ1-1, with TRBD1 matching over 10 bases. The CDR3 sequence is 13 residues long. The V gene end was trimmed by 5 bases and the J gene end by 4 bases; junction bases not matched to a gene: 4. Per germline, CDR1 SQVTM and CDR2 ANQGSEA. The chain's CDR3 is CSVQGQGITEAFF. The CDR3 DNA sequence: TGCAGCGTTCAGGGACAGGGGATCACTGAAGCTTTCTTT. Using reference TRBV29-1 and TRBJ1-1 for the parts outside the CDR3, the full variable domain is SAVISQKPSRDICQRGTSLTIQCQVDSQVTMMFWYRQQPGQSLTLIATANQGSEATYESGFVIDKFPISRPNLTFSTLTVSNMSPEDSSIYLCSVQGQGITEAFFGQGTRLTVV.

The chain's CDR3 is CASSLGAVWAYNEQFF. CDR3 nucleotides: TGTGCCAGCAGCTTGGGAGCGGTTTGGGCCTACAATGAGCAGTTCTTC. The chain carries TRBV5-5 and TRBJ2-1, with D perhaps matching TRBD2 (5 bases). This CDR3 is 16 amino acids long. The germline V and J ends were trimmed by 0 bases and 2 bases, with 12 bases remaining between them. CDR1 is SGHKS and CDR2 is YYEKEE in the germline V gene (reference sequence).

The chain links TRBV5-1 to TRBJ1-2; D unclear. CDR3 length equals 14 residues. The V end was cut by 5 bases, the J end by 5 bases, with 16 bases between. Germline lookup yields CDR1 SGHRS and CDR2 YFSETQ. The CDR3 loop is CASSSGLQTYGYTF. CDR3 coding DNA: TGCGCCAGCAGTTCAGGACTGCAAACATATGGCTACACCTTC.

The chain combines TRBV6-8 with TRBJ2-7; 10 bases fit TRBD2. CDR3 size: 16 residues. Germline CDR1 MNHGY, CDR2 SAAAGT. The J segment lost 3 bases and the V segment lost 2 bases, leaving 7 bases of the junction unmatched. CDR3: CASSYRTSGTHYEQYF. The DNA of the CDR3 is TGTGCCAGCAGTTACCGGACTAGCGGAACCCACTACGAGCAGTACTTC.

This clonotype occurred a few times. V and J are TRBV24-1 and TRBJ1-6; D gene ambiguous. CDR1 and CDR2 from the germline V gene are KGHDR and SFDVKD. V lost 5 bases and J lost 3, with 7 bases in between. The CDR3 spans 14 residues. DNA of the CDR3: TGTGCCACCAGTGGCCCAGACTATAATTCACCCCTCCACTTT. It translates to CATSGPDYNSPLHF.

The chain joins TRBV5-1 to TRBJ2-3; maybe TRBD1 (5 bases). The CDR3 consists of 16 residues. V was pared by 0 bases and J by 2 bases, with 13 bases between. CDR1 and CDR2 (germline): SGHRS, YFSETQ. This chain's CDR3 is CASSLGQPGITDTQYF. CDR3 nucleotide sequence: TGCGCCAGCAGCTTGGGGCAGCCAGGGATCACAGATACGCAGTATTTT.

In DNA form, the CDR3 reads TGTGCCAGCAGCTTTGCCGCGGGGAACACCGGGGAGCTGTTTTTT. This codes for CASSFAAGNTGELFF. This chain joins TRBV7-8 and TRBJ2-2, with D possibly matching TRBD2 (5 bases). Germline CDR1 is SGHVS and CDR2 is FQNEAQ. The CDR3 extends over 15 amino acids. Trimming took 3 bases from V and 1 from J, leaving 9 bases between them.

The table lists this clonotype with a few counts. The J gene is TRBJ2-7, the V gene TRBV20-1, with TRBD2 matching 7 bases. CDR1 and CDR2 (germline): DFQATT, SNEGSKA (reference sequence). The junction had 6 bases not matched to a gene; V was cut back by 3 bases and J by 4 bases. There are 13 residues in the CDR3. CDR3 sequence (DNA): TGCAGTGCTAGTCGTCTAGCGGCTTACGAGCAGTACTTC. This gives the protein CSASRLAAYEQYF.

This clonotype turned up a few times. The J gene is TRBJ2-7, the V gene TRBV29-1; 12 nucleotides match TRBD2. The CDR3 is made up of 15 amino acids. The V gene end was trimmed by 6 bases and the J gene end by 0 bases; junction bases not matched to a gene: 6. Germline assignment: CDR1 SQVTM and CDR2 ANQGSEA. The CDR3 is CSVGLAGLPSYEQYF. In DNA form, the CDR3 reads TGCAGCGTCGGACTAGCGGGACTTCCCTCCTACGAGCAGTACTTC.

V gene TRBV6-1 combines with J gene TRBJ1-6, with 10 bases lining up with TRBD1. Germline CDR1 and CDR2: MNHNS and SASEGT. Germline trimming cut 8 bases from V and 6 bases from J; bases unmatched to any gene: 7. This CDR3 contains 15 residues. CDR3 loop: CASRDRGLINSPLHF. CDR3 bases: TGTGCCAGCCGGGACAGGGGACTTATTAATTCACCCCTCCACTTT.

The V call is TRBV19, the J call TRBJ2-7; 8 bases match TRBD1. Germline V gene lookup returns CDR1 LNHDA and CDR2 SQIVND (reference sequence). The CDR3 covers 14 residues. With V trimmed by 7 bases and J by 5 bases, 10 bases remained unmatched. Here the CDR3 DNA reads TGTGCCAGTACCCAAGGGGACAGGATCCACGAGCAGTACTTC. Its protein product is CASTQGDRIHEQYF.

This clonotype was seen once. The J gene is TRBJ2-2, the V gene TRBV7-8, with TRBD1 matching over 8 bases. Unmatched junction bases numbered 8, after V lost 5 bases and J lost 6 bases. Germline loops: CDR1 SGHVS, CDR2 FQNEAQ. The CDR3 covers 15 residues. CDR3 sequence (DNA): TGTGCCAGCAGCCAACCCTCGACAGGGGCCGGGGAGCTGTTTTTT. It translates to CASSQPSTGAGELFF.

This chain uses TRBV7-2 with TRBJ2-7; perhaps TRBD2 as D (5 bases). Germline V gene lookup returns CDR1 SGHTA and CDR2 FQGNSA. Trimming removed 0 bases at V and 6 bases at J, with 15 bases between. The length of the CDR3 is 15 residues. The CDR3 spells CASSLAWRLASEQYV. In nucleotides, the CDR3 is TGTGCCAGCAGCTTAGCATGGCGGCTAGCTAGCGAGCAGTACGTC.

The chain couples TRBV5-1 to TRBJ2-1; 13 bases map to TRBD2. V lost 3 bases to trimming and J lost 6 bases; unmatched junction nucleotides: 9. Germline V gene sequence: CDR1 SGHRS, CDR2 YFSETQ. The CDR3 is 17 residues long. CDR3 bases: TGCGCCAGCAGCTGGCTGTCACTAGCGGGAGGGATCAATGAGCAGTTCTTC. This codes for CASSWLSLAGGINEQFF. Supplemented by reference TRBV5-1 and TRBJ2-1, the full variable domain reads KAGVTQTPRYLIKTRGQQVTLSCSPISGHRSVSWYQQTPGQGLQFLFEYFSETQRNKGNFPGRFSGRQFSNSRSEMNVSTLELGDSALYLCASSWLSLAGGINEQFFGPGTRLTVL.